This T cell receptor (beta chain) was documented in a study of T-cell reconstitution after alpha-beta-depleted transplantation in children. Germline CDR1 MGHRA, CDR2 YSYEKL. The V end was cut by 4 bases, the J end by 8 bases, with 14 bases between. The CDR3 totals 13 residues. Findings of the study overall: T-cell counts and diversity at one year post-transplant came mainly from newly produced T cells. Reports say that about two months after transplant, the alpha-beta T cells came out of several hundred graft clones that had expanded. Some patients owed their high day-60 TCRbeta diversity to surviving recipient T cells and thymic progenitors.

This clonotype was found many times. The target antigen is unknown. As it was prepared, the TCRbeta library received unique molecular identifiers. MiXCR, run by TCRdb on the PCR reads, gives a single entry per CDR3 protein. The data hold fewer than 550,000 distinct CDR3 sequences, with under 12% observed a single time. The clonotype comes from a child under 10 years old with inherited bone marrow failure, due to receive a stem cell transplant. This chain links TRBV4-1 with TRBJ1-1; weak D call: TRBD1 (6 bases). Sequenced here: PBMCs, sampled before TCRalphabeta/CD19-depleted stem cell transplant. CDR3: CASSPTSGTEAFF. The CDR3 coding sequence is TGCGCCAGCAGCCCAACCTCCGGGACAGAAGCTTTCTTT.